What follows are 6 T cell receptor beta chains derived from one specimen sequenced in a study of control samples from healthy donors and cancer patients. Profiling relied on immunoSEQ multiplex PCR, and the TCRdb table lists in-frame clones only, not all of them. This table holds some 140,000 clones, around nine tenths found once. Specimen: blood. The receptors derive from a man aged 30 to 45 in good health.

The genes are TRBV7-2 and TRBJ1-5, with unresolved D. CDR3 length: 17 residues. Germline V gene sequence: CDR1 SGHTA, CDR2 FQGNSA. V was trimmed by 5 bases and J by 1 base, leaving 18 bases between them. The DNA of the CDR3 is TGTGCCAGCAGCCCGCATCGACTAGCGGGGAGCAATCAGCCCCAGCATTTT. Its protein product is CASSPHRLAGSNQPQHF.

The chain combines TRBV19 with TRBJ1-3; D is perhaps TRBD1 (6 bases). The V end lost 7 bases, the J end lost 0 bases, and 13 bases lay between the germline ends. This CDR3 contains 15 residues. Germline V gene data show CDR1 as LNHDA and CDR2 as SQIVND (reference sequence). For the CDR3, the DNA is TGTGCCAGTAAGATGGGGGGCCTCTCTGGAAACACCATATATTTT. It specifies CASKMGGLSGNTIYF.

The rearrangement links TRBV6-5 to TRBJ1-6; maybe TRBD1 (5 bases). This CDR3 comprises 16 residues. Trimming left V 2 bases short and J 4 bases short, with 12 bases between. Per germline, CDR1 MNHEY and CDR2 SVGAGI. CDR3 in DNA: TGTGCCAGCAGTTACACCTCGGACATGTATAATTCACCCCTCCACTTT. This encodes CASSYTSDMYNSPLHF.

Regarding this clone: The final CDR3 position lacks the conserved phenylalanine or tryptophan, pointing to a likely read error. Here the CDR3 DNA reads TGTGCCTGGAGTCAACAAAGATGGGTACAGGGGGCGCGGGGCTACACCGTC. It codes for CAWSQQRWVQGARGYTV. The rearrangement uses TRBV30 and TRBJ1-2; TRBD1 agrees at 9 bases. The CDR3 length is 17 residues. CDR1 is GTSNPN and CDR2 is SVGIG in the germline V gene (reference sequence). The V and J ends lost 2 bases and 8 bases, in that order; junction bases with no gene match: 18.

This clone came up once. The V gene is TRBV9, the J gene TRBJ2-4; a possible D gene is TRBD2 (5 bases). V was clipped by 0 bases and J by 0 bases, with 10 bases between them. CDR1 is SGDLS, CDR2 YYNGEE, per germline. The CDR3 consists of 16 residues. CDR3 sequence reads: CASSVGGLRAKNIQYF. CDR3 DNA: TGTGCCAGCAGCGTAGGAGGGCTTCGAGCCAAAAACATTCAGTACTTC.

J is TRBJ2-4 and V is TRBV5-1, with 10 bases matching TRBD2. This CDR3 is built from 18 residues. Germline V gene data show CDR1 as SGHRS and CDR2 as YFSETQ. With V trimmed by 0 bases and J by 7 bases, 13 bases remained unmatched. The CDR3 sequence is CASSLAAFRAGGPNIQYF. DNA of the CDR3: TGCGCCAGCAGCTTGGCCGCGTTTCGAGCGGGAGGGCCCAACATTCAGTACTTC.